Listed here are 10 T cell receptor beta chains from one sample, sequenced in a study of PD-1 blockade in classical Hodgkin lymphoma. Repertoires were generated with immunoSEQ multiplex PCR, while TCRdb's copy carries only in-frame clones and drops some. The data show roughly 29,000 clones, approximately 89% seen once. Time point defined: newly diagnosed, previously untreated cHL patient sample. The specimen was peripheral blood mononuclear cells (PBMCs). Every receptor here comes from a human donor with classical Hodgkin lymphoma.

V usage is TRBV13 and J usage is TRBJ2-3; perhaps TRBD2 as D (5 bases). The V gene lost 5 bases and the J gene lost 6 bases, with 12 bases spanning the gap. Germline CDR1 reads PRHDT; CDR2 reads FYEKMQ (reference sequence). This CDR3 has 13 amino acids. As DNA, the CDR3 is TGTGCCAGCAGCCCCGTTGGGAGCGATACGCAGTATTTT. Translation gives CASSPVGSDTQYF.

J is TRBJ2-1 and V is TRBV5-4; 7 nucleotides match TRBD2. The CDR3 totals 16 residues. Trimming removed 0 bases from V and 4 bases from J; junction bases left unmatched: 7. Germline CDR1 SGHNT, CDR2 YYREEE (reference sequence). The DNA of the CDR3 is TGTGCCAGCAGCTTGGGTTCGCGGGGGTCGTACAATGAGCAGTTCTTC. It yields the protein CASSLGSRGSYNEQFF. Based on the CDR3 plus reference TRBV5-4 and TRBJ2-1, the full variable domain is ETGVTQSPTHLIKTRGQQVTLRCSSQSGHNTVSWYQQALGQGPQFIFQYYREEENGRGNFPPRFSGLQFPNYSSELNVNALELDDSALYLCASSLGSRGSYNEQFFGPGTRLTVL.

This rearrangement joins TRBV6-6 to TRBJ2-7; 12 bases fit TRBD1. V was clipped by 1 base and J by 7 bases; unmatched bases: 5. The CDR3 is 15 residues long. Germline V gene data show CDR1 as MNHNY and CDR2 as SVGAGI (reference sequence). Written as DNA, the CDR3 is TGTGCCAGCAGTTACTTGGGGACAGGGGGCGGGGAGCAGTACTTC. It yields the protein CASSYLGTGGGEQYF.

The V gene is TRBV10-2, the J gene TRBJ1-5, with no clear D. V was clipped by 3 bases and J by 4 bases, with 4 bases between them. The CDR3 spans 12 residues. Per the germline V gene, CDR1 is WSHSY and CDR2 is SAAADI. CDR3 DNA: TGCGCCAGCAGTGACCCTAATCAGCCCCAGCATTTT. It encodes CASSDPNQPQHF.

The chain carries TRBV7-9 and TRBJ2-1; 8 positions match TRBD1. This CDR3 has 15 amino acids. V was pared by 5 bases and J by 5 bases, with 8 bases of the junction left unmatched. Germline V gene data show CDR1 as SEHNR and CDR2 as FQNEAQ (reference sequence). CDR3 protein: CASSLRQGANNEQFF. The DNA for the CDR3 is TGTGCCAGCAGCCTTAGGCAGGGGGCAAACAATGAGCAGTTCTTC. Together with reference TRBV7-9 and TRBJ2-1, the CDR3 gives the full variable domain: DTGVSQNPRHKITKRGQNVTFRCDPISEHNRLYWYRQTLGQGPEFLTYFQNEAQLEKSRLLSDRFSAERPKGSFSTLEIQRTEQGDSAMYLCASSLRQGANNEQFFGPGTRLTVL.

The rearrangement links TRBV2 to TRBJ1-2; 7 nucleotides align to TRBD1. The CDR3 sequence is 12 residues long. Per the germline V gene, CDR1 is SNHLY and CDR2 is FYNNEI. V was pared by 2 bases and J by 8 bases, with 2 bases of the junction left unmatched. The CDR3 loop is CASSETGAGYTF. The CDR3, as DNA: TGTGCCAGCAGTGAAACAGGGGCGGGCTACACCTTC. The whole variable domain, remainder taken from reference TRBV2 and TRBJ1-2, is EPEVTQTPSHQVTQMGQEVILRCVPISNHLYFYWYRQILGQKVEFLVSFYNNEISEKSEIFDDQFSVERPDGSNFTLKIRSTKLEDSAMYFCASSETGAGYTFGSGTRLTVV.

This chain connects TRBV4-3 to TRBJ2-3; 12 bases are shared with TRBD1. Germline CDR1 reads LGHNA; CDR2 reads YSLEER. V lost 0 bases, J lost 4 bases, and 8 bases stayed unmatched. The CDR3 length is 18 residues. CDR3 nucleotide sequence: TGCGCCAGCAGCCAAGATTACGGAGGGACAGGGGGCTCAGATACGCAGTATTTT. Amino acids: CASSQDYGGTGGSDTQYF.

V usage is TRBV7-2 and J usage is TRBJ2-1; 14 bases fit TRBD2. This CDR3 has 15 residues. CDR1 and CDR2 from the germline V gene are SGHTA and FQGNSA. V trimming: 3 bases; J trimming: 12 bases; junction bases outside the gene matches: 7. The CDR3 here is CASSFGLAGGRGQFF. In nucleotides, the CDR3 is TGTGCCAGCAGCTTTGGACTAGCGGGGGGCCGAGGGCAGTTCTTC.

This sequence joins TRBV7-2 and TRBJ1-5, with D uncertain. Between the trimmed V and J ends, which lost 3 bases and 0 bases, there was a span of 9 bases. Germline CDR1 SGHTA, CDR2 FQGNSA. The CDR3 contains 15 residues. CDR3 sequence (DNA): TGTGCCAGCAGCTTCACGAAGTCTAGCAATCAGCCCCAGCATTTT. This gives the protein CASSFTKSSNQPQHF.

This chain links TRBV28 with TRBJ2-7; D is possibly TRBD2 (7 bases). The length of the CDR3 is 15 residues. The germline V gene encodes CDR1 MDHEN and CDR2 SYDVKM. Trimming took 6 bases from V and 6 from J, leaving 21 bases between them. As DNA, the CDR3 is TGTGCCAGCAGGACTCCGGGGGGCGCAACCCGCGAGCAGTACTTC. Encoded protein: CASRTPGGATREQYF.